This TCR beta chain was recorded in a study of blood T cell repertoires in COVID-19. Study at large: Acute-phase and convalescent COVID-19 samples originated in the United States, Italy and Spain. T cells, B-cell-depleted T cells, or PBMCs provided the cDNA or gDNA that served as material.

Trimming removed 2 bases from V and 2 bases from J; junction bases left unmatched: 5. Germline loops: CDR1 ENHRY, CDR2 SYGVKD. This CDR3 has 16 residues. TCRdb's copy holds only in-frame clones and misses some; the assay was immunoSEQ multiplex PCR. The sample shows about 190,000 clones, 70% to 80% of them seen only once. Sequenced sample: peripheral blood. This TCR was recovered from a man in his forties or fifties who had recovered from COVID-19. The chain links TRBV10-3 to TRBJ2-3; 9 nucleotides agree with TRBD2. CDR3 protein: CAISEGLAGFTDTQYF. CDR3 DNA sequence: TGTGCCATCAGTGAGGGGCTAGCGGGATTCACAGATACGCAGTATTTT.